This entry is about one TCR beta chain. Its antigen remains unknown. The ends were cut back, 4 bases at V and 9 bases at J, with 12 bases in the middle. Germline assignment: CDR1 KGHDR and CDR2 SFDVKD. This CDR3 has 13 residues. Clones were read by immunoSEQ multiplex PCR, and TCRdb kept only the in-frame ones, dropping some. This sample has 150,000 to 200,000 clones, with more than 85% found just once. These data belong to a study of T cell responses to AZD1222 COVID-19 vaccine. Study-wide points: Nearly half of spike-specific TCRs reportedly go after variant regions that carry no mutations.

The chain uses TRBV24-1 and TRBJ2-1; maybe TRBD2 (6 bases). The clonotype was recovered from an adult in good health. Specimen: peripheral blood, collected on day 0 of AZD1222 vaccination. The CDR3 spells CATSDQVGGEQFF. The CDR3, as DNA: TGTGCCACCAGTGACCAAGTCGGGGGTGAGCAGTTCTTC.